This T cell receptor beta chain was sequenced during a study of T cell clones after liver transplantation. General study results and limits: Conclusions were preliminary, with small, heterogeneous patient groups. Compared with third party-reactive sequences, donor-reactive ones declined more, independent of withdrawal success.

Profiled with immunoSEQ multiplex PCR; TCRdb holds only in-frame clones, not every one. There are about 120,000 clones in the sample; around nine tenths occur only once, and around 0.8% lies in the top ten. CDR1 and CDR2 from the germline V gene are LNHDA and SQIVND (reference sequence). V lost 5 bases and J lost 5; bases outside the gene matches: 3. The CDR3 runs to 13 residues. The sample holds a few counts of this clone. As yet, its antigen is unknown. Sequences were derived from CD4+ T cells from blood, sampled 12 months after liver transplant. This clonotype originated in a human patient who received a liver transplant. Some T cells may be supplied by the graft donor. This rearrangement joins TRBV19 to TRBJ1-5; 7 nucleotides line up with TRBD1. The CDR3 protein is CASSVQGDQPQHF. The CDR3 region has the DNA TGTGCCAGTAGTGTTCAGGGGGATCAGCCCCAGCATTTT.